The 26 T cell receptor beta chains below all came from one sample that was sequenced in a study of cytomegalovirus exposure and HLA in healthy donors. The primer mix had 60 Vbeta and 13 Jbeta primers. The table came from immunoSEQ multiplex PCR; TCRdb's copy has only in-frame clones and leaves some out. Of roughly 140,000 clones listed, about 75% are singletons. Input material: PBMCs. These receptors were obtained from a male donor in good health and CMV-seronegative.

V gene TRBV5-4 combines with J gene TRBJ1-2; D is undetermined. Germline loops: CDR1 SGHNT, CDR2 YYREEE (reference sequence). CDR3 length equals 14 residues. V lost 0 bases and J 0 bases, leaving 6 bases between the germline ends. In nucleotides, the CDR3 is TGTGCCAGCAGCTTGGCAGGAACTAACTATGGCTACACCTTC. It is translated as CASSLAGTNYGYTF. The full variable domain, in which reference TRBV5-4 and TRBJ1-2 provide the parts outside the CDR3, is ETGVTQSPTHLIKTRGQQVTLRCSSQSGHNTVSWYQQALGQGPQFIFQYYREEENGRGNFPPRFSGLQFPNYSSELNVNALELDDSALYLCASSLAGTNYGYTFGSGTRLTVV.

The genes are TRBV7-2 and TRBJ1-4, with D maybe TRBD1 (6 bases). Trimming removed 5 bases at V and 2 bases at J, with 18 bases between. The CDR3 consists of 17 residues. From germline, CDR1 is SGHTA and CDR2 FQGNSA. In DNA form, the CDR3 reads TGTGCCAGCAGCCCCCGGGGGGCCGCAGGGACTAATGAAAAACTGTTTTTT. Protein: CASSPRGAAGTNEKLFF.

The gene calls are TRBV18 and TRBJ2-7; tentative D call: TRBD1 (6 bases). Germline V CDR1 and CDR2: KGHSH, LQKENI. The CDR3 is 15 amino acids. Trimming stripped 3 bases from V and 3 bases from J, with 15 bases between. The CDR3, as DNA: TGTGCCAGCTCACCGCCAGGGACAAGCTTCTACGAGCAGTACTTC. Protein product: CASSPPGTSFYEQYF.

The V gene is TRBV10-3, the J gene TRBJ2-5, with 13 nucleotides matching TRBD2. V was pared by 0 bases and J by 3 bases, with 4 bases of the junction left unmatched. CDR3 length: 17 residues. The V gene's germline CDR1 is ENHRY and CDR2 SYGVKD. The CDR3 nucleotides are TGTGCCATCAGTGAGTCGAGACTAGCGGGGGGAGAAGAGACCCAGTACTTC. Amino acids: CAISESRLAGGEETQYF.

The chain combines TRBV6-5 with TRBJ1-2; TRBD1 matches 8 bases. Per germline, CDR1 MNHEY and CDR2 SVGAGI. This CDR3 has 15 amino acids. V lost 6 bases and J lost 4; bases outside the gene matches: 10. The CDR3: CASSARQGLSYGYTF. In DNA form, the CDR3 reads TGTGCCAGCAGCGCGCGACAGGGGCTGAGCTATGGCTACACCTTC.

CDR3 protein: CAWSRLSGATEAFF. CDR3 DNA: TGTGCCTGGAGTCGGCTTTCAGGGGCCACTGAAGCTTTCTTT. This chain connects TRBV30 to TRBJ1-1; TRBD1 is a possible D gene (6 bases). This CDR3 has 14 residues. Between the trimmed V and J ends, which lost 2 bases and 4 bases, there was a span of 14 bases. Germline loops: CDR1 GTSNPN, CDR2 SVGIG (reference sequence).

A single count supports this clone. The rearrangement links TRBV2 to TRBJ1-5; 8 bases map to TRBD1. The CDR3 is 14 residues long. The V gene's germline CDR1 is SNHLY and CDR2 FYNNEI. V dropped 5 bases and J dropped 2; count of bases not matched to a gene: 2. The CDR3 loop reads CASSPGQGNQPQHF. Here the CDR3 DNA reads TGTGCCAGCAGTCCGGGACAGGGCAATCAGCCCCAGCATTTT.

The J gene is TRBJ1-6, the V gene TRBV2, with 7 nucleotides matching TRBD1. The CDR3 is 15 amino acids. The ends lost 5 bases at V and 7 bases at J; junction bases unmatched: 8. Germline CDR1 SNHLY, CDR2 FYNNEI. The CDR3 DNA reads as TGTGCCAGCAGTCGGAGGACAGGAGAGAATTCACCCCTCCACTTT. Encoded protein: CASSRRTGENSPLHF. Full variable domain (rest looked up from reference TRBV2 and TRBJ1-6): EPEVTQTPSHQVTQMGQEVILRCVPISNHLYFYWYRQILGQKVEFLVSFYNNEISEKSEIFDDQFSVERPDGSNFTLKIRSTKLEDSAMYFCASSRRTGENSPLHFGNGTRLTVT.

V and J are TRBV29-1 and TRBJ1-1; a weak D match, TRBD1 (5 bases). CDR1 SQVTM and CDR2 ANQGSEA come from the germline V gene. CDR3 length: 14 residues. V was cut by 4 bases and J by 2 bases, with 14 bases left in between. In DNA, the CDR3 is TGCAGCGTTGGGCGGGACCCGATCAACACTGAAGCTTTCTTT. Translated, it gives CSVGRDPINTEAFF.

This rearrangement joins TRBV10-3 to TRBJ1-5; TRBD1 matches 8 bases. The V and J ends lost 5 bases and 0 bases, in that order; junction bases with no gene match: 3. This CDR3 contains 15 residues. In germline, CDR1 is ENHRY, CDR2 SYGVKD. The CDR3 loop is CAISPDRGSNQPQHF. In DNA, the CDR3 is TGTGCCATCAGTCCCGACAGGGGTAGCAATCAGCCCCAGCATTTT.

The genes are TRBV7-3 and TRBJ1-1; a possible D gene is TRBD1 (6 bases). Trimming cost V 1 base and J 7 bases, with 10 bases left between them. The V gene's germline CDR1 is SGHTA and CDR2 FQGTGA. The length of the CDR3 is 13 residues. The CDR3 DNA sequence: TGTGCCAGCAGCTTAATTAGCAGGGGTGAAGCTTTCTTT. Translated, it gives CASSLISRGEAFF.

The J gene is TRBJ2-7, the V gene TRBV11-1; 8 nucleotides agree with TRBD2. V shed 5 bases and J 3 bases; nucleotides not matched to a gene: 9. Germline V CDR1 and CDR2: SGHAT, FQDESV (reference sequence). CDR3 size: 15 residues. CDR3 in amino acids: CASSTGGLLHYEQYF. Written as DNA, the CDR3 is TGTGCCAGCAGCACGGGGGGGCTTCTCCACTACGAGCAGTACTTC. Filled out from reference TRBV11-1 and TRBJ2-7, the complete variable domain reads EAEVAQSPRYKITEKSQAVAFWCDPISGHATLYWYRQILGQGPELLVQFQDESVVDDSQLPKDRFSAERLKGVDSTLKIQPAELGDSAMYLCASSTGGLLHYEQYFGPGTRLTVT.

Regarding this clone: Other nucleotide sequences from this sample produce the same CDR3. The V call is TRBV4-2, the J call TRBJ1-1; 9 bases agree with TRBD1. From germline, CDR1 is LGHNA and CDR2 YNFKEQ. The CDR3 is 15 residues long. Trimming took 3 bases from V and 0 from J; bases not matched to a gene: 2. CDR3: CASSHGQGMNTEAFF. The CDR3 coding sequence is TGTGCCAGCAGCCACGGACAGGGGATGAACACTGAAGCTTTCTTT.

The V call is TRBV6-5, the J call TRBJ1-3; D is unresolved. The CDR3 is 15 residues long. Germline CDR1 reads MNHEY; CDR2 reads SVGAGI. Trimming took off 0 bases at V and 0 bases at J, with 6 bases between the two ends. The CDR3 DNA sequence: TGTGCCAGCAGTTACTCCTACCTCTCTGGAAACACCATATATTTT. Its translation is CASSYSYLSGNTIYF.

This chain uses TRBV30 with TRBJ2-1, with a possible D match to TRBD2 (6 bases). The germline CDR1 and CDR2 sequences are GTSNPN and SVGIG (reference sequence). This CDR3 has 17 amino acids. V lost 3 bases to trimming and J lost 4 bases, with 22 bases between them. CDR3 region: CAWRGVSGTRGYNEQFF. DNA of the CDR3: TGTGCCTGGAGAGGGGTCTCCGGGACTCGGGGATACAATGAGCAGTTCTTC. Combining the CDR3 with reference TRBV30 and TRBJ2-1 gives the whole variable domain SQTIHQWPATLVQPVGSPLSLECTVEGTSNPNLYWYRQAAGRGLQLLFYSVGIGQISSEVPQNLSASRPQDRQFILSSKKLLLSDSGFYLCAWRGVSGTRGYNEQFFGPGTRLTVL.

The CDR3 reads CASSRSVQTDTQYF. CDR3 nucleotide sequence: TGCGCCAGCAGCCGTAGCGTCCAGACCGATACGCAGTATTTT. This rearrangement joins TRBV4-3 to TRBJ2-3; D perhaps matches TRBD2 (5 bases). This CDR3 is 14 amino acids long. Germline CDR1 reads LGHNA; CDR2 reads YSLEER. Trimming took off 4 bases at V and 6 bases at J, with 14 bases between the two ends.

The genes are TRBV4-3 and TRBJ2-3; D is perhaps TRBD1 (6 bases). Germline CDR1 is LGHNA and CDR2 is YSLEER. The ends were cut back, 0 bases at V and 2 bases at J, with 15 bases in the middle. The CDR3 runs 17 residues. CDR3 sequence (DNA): TGCGCCAGCAGCCAAGATAGGGACATAATATCCACAGATACGCAGTATTTT. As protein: CASSQDRDIISTDTQYF.

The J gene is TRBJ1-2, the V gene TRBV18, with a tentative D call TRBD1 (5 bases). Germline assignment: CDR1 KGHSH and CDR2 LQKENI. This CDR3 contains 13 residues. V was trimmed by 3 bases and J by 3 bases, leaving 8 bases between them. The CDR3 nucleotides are TGTGCCAGCTCACCGGGCAGGGACTATGGCTACACCTTC. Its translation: CASSPGRDYGYTF.

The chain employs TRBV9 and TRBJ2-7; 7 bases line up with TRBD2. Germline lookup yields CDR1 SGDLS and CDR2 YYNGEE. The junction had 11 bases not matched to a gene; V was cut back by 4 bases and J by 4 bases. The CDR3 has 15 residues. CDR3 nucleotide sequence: TGTGCCAGCAGCCCACACCAGCGGGGAGGATACGAGCAGTACTTC. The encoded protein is CASSPHQRGGYEQYF.

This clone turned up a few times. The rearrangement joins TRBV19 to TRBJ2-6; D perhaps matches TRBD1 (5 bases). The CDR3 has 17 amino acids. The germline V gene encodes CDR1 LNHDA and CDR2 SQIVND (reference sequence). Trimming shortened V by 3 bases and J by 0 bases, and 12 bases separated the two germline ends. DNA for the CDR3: TGTGCCAGTAGTATCGACAGACTTAGCTCTGGGGCCAACGTCCTGACTTTC. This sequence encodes CASSIDRLSSGANVLTF.

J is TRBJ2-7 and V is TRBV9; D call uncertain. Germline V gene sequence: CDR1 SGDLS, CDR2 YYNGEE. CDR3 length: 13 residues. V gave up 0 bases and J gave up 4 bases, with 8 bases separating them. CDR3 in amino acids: CASSVGGQYEQYF. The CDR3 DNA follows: TGTGCCAGCAGCGTAGGTGGCCAATACGAGCAGTACTTC.

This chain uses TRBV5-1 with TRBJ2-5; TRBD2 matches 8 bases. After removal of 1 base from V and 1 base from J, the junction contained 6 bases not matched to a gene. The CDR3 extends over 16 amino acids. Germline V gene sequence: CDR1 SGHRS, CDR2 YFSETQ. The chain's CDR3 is CASSLWAGGAQETQYF. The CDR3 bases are TGCGCCAGCAGCTTGTGGGCGGGAGGAGCCCAAGAGACCCAGTACTTC.

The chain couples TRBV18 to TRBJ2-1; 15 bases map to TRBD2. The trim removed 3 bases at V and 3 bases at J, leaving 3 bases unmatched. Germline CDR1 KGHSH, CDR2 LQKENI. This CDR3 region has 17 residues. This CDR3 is CASSPGLAGGLYNEQFF. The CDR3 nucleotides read TGTGCCAGCTCACCGGGACTAGCGGGGGGACTCTACAATGAGCAGTTCTTC. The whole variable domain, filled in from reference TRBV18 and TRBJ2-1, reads NAGVMQNPRHLVRRRGQEARLRCSPMKGHSHVYWYRQLPEEGLKFMVYLQKENIIDESGMPKERFSAEFPKEGPSILRIQQVVRGDSAAYFCASSPGLAGGLYNEQFFGPGTRLTVL.

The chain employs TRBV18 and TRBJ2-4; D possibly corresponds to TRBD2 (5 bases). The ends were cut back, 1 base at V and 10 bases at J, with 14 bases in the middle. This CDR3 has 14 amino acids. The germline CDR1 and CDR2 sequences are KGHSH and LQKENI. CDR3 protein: CASSPRTGLGIQYF. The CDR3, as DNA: TGTGCCAGCTCACCACGTACGGGATTGGGTATTCAGTACTTC.

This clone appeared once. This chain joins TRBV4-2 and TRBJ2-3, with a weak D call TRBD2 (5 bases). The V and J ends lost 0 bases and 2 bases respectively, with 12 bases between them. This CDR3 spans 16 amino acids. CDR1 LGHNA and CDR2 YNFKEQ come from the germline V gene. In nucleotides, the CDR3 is TGTGCCAGCAGCCAAGACTGGCGGGTGGACACAGATACGCAGTATTTT. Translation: CASSQDWRVDTDTQYF.

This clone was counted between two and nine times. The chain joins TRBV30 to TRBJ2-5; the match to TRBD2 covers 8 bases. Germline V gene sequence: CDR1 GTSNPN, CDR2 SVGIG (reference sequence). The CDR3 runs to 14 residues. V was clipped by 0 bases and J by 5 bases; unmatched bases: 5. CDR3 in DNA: TGTGCCTGGAGTGTGAGCGGGGGAGGGGAGACCCAGTACTTC. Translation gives CAWSVSGGGETQYF. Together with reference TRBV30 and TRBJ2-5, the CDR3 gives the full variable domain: SQTIHQWPATLVQPVGSPLSLECTVEGTSNPNLYWYRQAAGRGLQLLFYSVGIGQISSEVPQNLSASRPQDRQFILSSKKLLLSDSGFYLCAWSVSGGGETQYFGPGTRLLVL.